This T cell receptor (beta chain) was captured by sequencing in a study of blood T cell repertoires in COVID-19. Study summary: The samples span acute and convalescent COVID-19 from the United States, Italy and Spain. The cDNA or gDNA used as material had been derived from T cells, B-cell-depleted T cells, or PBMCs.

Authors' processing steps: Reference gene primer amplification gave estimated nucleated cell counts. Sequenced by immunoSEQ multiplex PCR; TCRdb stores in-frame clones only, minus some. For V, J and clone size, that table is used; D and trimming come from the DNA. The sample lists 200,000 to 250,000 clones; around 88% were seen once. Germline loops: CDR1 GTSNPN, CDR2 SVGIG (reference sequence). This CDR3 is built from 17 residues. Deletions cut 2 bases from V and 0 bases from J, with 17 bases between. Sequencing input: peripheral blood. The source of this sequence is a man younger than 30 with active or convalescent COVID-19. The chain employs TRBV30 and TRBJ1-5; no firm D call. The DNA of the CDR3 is TGTGCCTGGAGTCCAATTCCCACATCTTATAGCAATCAGCCCCAGCATTTT. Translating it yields CAWSPIPTSYSNQPQHF.